This TCR beta chain was retrieved from a study of CD8 T cells in Susac syndrome. Reverse transcription of roughly 0.5 to 1 ug RNA was carried out with random hexamers. An immunoSEQ multiplex PCR amplified TCR beta CDR3 over 54 Vbeta and 13 Jbeta. Each CDR3 protein gets one entry after TCRdb re-called the immunoSEQ multiplex PCR reads with MiXCR. The data show almost 450,000 distinct CDR3 sequences, approximately 85% seen once. Looked up from germline, CDR1 is SGHNT and CDR2 is YYREEE (reference sequence). The CDR3 contains 17 residues. V was pared by 2 bases and J by 4 bases, with 19 bases between. The chain combines TRBV5-4 with TRBJ2-1, with D possibly TRBD2 on 6 matching bases. The sample taken for sequencing was CD8+ T cells from PBMCs. The receptor's source is a human donor with multiple sclerosis. The DNA for the CDR3 is TGTGCCAGCAGCTTCATTGGTTCGGGGGTGGAGTACAATGAGCAGTTCTTC. Translation gives CASSFIGSGVEYNEQFF.